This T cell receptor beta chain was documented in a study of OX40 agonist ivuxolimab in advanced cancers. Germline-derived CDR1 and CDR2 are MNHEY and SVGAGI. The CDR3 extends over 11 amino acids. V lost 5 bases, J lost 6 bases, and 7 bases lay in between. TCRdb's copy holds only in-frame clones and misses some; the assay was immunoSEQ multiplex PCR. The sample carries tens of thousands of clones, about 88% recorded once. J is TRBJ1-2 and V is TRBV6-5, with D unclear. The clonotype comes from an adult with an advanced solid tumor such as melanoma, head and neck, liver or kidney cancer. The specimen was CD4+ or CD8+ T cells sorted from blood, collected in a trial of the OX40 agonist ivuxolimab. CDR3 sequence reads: CASSKTHGYTF. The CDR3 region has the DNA TGTGCCAGCAGTAAAACCCATGGCTACACCTTC.